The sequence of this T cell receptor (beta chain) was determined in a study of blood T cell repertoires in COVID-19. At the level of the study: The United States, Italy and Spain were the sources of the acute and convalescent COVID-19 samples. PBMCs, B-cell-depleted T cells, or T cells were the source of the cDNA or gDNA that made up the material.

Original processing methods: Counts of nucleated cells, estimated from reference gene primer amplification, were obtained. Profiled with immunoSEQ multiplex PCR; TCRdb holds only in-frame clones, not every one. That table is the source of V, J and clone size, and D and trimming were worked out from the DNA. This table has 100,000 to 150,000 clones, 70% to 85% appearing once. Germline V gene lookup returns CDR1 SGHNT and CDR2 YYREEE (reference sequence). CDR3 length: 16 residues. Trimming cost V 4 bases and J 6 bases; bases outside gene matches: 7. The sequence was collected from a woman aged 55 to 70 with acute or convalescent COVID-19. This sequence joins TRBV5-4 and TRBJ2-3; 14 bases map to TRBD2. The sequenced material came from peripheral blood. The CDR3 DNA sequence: TGTGCCAGCAGCCCGGGACTAGCGGGGGACCGGGATACGCAGTATTTT. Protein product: CASSPGLAGDRDTQYF.